The subject of this entry is one T cell receptor (beta chain). Its specificity is unknown. This sample is drawn from a study of cytomegalovirus exposure and HLA in healthy donors. Regarding the study as a whole: Available immune exposure information covered CMV serostatus only. Most CMV-associated TCR beta chains were later found to appear HLA-restricted. Most TCR sequences proved rare, with some public TCRs found in many donors.

It was with 60 Vbeta and 13 Jbeta primers that the PCR ran. Produced via immunoSEQ multiplex PCR; TCRdb's table is partial and in-frame only. The data hold 83,000 or so clones, with nearly 80% observed a single time. The CDR3 runs 15 residues. The V gene's germline CDR1 is SGHRS and CDR2 YFSETQ. V was pared by 1 base and J by 3 bases, with 3 bases of the junction left unmatched. What was sequenced was PBMCs. The TCR was taken from a female donor in good health and CMV-seronegative. This chain joins TRBV5-1 and TRBJ2-1; 8 nucleotides match TRBD2. The CDR3 DNA follows: TGCGCCAGCAGCTTGAGTAGCGGGAACTACAATGAGCAGTTCTTC. The encoded protein is CASSLSSGNYNEQFF.